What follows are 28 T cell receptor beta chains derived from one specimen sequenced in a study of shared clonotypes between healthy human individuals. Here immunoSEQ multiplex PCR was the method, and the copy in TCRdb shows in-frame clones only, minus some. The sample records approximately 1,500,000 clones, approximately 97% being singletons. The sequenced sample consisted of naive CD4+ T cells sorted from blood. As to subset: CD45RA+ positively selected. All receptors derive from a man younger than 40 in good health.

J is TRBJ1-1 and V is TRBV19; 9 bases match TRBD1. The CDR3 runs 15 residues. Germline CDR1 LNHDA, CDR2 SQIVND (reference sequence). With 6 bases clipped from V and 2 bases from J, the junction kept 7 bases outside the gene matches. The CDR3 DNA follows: TGTGCCAGTAGCCGAGAGACAGGGGGAAACACTGAAGCTTTCTTT. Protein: CASSRETGGNTEAFF.

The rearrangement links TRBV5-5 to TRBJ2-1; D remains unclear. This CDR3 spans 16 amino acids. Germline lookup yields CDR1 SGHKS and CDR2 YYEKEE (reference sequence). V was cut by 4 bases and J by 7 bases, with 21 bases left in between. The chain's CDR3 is CASSAGPGPALNEQFF. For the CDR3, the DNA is TGTGCCAGCAGCGCCGGGCCGGGTCCAGCATTAAATGAGCAGTTCTTC.

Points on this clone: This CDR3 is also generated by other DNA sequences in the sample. CDR3 sequence: CASSPGTDSYEQYF. The CDR3 region has the DNA TGTGCCAGCTCACCAGGGACAGACTCCTACGAGCAGTACTTC. V and J are TRBV18 and TRBJ2-7; TRBD1 agrees at 7 bases. Germline V gives CDR1 KGHSH, CDR2 LQKENI. V shed 2 bases, J shed 0 bases, and the junction held 1 base outside the gene matches. This CDR3 has 14 residues. The full variable domain, in which reference TRBV18 and TRBJ2-7 provide the parts outside the CDR3, is NAGVMQNPRHLVRRRGQEARLRCSPMKGHSHVYWYRQLPEEGLKFMVYLQKENIIDESGMPKERFSAEFPKEGPSILRIQQVVRGDSAAYFCASSPGTDSYEQYFGPGTRLTVT.

In nucleotides, the CDR3 is TGTGCCAGCAGTGAACAGGTACGGCAGCCCCAGCATTTT. Translation gives CASSEQVRQPQHF. V and J are TRBV6-1 and TRBJ1-5, with unresolved D. Germline loops: CDR1 MNHNS, CDR2 SASEGT. This CDR3 has 13 amino acids. Trimming took 2 bases from V and 7 from J, leaving 9 bases between them.

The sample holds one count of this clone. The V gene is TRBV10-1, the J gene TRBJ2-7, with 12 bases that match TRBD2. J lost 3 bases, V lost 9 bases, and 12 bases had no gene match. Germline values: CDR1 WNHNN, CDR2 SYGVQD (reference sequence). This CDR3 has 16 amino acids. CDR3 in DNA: TGCGCCAGACCTCCCTTACGGACTAGCGGGAACTACGAGCAGTACTTC. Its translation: CARPPLRTSGNYEQYF.

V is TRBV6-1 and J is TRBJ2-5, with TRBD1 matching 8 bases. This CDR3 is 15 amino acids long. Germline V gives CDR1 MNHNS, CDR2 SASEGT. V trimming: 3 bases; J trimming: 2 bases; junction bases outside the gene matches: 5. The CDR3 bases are TGTGCCAGCAGTGATGGATACAGGGGGCAAGAGACCCAGTACTTC. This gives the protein CASSDGYRGQETQYF.

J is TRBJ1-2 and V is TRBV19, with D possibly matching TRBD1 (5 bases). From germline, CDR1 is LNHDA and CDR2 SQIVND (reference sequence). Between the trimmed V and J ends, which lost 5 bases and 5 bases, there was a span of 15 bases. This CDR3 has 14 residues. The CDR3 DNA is TGTGCCAGTAGTCTTGCCGGGACCCCTTATGGCTACACCTTC. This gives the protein CASSLAGTPYGYTF.

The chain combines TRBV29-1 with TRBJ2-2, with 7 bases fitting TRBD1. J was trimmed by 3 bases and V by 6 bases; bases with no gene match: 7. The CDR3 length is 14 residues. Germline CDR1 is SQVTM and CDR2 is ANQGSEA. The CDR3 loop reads CSVATGYHTGELFF. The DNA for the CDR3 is TGCAGCGTCGCGACAGGGTATCACACCGGGGAGCTGTTTTTT.

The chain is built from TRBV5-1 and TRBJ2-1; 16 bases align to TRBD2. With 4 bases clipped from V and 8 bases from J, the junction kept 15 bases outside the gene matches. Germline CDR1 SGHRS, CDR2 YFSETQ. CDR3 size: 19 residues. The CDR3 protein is CASSEGQSGLAGGVDEQFF. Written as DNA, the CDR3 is TGCGCCAGCAGCGAGGGACAATCGGGACTAGCGGGAGGGGTCGATGAGCAGTTCTTC.

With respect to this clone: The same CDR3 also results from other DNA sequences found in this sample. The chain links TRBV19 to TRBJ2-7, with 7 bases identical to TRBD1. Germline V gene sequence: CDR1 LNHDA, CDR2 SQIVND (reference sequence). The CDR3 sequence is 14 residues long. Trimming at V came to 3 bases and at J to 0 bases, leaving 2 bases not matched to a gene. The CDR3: CASSIGQASYEQYF. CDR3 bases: TGTGCCAGTAGTATTGGACAGGCCTCCTACGAGCAGTACTTC.

CDR3 protein: CSVPDRVTYNEQFF. As DNA, the CDR3 is TGCAGCGTACCGGACAGGGTGACCTACAATGAGCAGTTCTTC. This chain links TRBV29-1 with TRBJ2-1; 8 bases map to TRBD1. Germline V lookup: CDR1 SQVTM, CDR2 ANQGSEA. This CDR3 region has 14 residues. The V segment lost 6 bases and the J segment 2 bases; nucleotides outside the gene matches: 6.

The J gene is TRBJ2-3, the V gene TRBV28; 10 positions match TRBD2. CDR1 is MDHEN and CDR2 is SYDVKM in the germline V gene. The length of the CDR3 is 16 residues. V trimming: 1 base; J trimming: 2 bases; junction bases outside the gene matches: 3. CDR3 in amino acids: CASSLYGTSDTDTQYF. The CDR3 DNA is TGTGCCAGCAGTTTATATGGGACTAGCGACACAGATACGCAGTATTTT.

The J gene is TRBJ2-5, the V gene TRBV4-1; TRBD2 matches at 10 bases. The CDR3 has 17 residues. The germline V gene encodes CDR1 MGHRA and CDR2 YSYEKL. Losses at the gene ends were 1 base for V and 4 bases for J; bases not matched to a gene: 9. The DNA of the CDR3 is TGCGCCAGCAGCCAAGGGGGCCTAGCGGGAGCCCGAGAGACCCAGTACTTC. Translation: CASSQGGLAGARETQYF.

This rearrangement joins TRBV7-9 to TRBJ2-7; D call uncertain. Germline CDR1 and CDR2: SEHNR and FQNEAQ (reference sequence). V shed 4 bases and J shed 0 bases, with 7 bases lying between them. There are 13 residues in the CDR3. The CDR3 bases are TGTGCCAGCAGCTCGACGAACTCCTACGAGCAGTACTTC. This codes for CASSSTNSYEQYF.

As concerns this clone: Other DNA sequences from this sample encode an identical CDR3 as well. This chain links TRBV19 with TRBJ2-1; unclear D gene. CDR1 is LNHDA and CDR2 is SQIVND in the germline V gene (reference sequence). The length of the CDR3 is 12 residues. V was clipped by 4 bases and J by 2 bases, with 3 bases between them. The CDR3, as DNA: TGTGCCAGTAGTAGAACCTACAATGAGCAGTTCTTC. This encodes CASSRTYNEQFF.

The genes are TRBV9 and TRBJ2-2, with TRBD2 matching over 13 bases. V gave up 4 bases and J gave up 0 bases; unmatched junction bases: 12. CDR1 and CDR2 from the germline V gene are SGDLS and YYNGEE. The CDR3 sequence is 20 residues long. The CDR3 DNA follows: TGTGCCAGCAGCTTCACACCGGGACTAGCGGGGCCATCGAACACCGGGGAGCTGTTTTTT. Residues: CASSFTPGLAGPSNTGELFF.

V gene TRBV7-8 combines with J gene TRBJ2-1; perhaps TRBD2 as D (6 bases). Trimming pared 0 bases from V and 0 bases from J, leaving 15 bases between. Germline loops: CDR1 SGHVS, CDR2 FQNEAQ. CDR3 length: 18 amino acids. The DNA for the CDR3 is TGTGCCAGCAGCTTAGCGCCGAGCGGAGGGAGCTCCTACAATGAGCAGTTCTTC. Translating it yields CASSLAPSGGSSYNEQFF.

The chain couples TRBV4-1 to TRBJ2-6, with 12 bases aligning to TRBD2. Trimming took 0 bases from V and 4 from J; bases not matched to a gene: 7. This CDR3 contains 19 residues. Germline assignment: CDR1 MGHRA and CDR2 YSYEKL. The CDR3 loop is CASSQDWLAGGSGANVLTF. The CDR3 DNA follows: TGCGCCAGCAGCCAAGACTGGCTAGCGGGAGGGTCCGGGGCCAACGTCCTGACTTTC.

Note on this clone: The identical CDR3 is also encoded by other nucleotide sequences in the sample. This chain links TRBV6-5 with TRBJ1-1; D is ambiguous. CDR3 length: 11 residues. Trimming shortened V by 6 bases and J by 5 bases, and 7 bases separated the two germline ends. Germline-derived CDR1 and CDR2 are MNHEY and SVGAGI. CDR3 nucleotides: TGTGCCAGCAGCGTGGGGACTGAAGCTTTCTTT. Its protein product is CASSVGTEAFF.

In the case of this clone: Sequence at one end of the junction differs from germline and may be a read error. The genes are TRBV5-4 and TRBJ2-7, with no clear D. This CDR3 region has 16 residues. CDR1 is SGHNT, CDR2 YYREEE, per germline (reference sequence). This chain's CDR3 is CASSLIRESNSNEQYF. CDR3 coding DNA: TGTGCCAGCAGCTTGATACGCGAAAGTAACTCCAACGAGCAGTACTTC.

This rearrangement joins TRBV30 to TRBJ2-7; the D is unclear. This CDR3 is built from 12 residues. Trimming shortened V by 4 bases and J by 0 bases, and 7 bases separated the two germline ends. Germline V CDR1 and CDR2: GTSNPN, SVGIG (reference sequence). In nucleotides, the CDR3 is TGTGCCTGGACTCACAGCTCCTACGAGCAGTACTTC. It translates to CAWTHSSYEQYF.

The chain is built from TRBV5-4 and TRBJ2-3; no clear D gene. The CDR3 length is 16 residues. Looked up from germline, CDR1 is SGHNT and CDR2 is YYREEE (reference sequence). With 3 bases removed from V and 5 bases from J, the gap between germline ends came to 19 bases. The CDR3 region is CASSSHGVSPGDTQYF. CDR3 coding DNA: TGTGCCAGCAGCTCGCATGGAGTGTCCCCCGGAGATACGCAGTATTTT.

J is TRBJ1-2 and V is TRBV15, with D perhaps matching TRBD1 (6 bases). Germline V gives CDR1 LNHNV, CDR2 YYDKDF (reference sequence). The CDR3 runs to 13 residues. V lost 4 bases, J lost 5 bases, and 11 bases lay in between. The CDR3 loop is CATSKNGQYGYTF. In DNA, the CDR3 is TGTGCCACCAGCAAAAACGGACAGTATGGCTACACCTTC.

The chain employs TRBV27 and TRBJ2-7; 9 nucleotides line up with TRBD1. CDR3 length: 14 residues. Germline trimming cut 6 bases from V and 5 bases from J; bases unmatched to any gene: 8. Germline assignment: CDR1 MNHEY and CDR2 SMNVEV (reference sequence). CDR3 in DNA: TGTGCCAGCAGCCAAGCCGGGACAGGGAACGAGCAGTACTTC. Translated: CASSQAGTGNEQYF.

CDR3 DNA: TGTGCCAGTAGTTTCAATCTAGCGGCCTCCTACAATGAGCAGTTCTTC. Its translation is CASSFNLAASYNEQFF. The chain carries TRBV19 and TRBJ2-1, with 7 bases matching TRBD2. Germline V gives CDR1 LNHDA, CDR2 SQIVND (reference sequence). This CDR3 comprises 16 residues. The J segment lost 0 bases and the V segment lost 5 bases, leaving 7 bases of the junction unmatched.

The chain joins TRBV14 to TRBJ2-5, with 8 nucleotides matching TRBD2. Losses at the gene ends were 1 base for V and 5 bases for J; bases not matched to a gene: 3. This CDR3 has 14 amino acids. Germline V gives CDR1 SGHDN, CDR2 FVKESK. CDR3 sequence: CASSQASGSETQYF. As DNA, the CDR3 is TGTGCCAGCAGCCAAGCCAGCGGGAGTGAGACCCAGTACTTC.

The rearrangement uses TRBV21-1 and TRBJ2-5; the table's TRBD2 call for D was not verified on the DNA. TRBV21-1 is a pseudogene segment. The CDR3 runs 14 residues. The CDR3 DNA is TGTGCCAGCAGCCGGGGGACTAGCATAGAGACCCAGTACTTC. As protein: CASSRGTSIETQYF.

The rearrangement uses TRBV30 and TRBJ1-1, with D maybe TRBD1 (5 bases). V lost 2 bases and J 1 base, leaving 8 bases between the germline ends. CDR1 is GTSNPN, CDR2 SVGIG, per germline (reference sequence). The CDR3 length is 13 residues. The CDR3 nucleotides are TGTGCCTGGAGTCTGGGGGAGAACACTGAAGCTTTCTTT. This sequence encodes CAWSLGENTEAFF.